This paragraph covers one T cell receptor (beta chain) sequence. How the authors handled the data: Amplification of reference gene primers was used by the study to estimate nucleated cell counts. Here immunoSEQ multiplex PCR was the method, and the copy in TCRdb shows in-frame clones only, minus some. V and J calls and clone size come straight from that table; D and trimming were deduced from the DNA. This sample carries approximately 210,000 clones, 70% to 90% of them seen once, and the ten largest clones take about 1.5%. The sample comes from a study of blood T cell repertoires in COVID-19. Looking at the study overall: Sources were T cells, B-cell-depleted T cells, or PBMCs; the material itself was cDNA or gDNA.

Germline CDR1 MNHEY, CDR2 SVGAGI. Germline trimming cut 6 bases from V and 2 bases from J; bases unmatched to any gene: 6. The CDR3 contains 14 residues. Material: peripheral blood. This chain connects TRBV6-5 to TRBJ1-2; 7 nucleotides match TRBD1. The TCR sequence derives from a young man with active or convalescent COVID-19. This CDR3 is CASSPTGPNYGYTF. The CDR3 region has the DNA TGTGCCAGCAGCCCGACAGGGCCAAACTATGGCTACACCTTC.